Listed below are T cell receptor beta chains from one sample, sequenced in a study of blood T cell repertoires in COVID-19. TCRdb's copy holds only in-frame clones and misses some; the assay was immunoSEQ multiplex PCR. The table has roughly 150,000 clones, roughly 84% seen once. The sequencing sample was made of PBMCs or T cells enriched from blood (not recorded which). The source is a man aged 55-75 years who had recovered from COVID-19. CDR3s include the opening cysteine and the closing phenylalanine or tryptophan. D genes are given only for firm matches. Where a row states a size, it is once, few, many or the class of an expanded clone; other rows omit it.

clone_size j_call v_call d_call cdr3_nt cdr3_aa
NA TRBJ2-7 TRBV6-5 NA TGTGCCAGCAGTTACACCAGGGGACCAGGCTACGAGCAGTACTTC CASSYTRGPGYEQYF
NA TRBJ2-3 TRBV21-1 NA TGTGCCAGCAGCATTAACGGAGCCAGGGCCCATTCAGATACGCAGTATTTT CASSINGARAHSDTQYF
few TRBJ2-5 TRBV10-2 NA TGCGCCAGCAGTTATCCTGACAGCCTACAGGACGGGACCCAGTACTTC CASSYPDSLQDGTQYF
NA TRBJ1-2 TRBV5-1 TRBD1 TGCGCCAGCAGGGCTGGACAGGGAGGAAACTATGGCTACACCTTC CASRAGQGGNYGYTF
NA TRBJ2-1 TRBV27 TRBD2 TGTGCCAGCAGTCCCTACGGGGTAGCGGGAGATGTGGAGCAGTTCTTC CASSPYGVAGDVEQFF
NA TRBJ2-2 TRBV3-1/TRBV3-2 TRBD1 TGTGCCAGCAGCCAGGTCACCGGGACAGGGGGCGCTGACGGGGAGCTGTTTTTT CASSQVTGTGGADGELFF
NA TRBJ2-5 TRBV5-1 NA TGCGCCAGCAGCTCAGATCGGGGTTTCAGCCAAGAGACCCAGTACTTC CASSSDRGFSQETQYF
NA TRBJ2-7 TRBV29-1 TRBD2 TGCAGCGTTGACGCTAGCGGGAGGAAAGAAGAGCAGTACTTC CSVDASGRKEEQYF
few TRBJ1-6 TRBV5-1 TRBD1 TGCGCCAGCAGCGCACAACCGGGACAGGGAGATTCACCCCTCCACTTT CASSAQPGQGDSPLHF
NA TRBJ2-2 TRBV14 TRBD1 TGTGCCAGCAGCCACCTATCCGGACAGGGGGGGCCCGGGGAGCTGTTTTTT CASSHLSGQGGPGELFF
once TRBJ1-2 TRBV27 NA TGTGCCAGCAGCCCCGGCCAGGGCTATGGCTACACCTTC CASSPGQGYGYTF
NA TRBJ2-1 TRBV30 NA TGTGCCTGGAGCGCCGGGGAATACAATGAGCAGTTCTTC CAWSAGEYNEQFF
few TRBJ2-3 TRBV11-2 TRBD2 TGTGCCAGCAGCTCGACTAGCGGGGAAAACACAGATACGCAGTATTTT CASSSTSGENTDTQYF
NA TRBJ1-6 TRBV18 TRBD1 TGTGCCAGCTCACCACGGGACAGGCCTAATTCACCCCTCCACTTT CASSPRDRPNSPLHF
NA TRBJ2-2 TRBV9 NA TGTGCCAGCAGCGACGCCCGGAGGGGCGACACCGGGGAGCTGTTTTTT CASSDARRGDTGELFF
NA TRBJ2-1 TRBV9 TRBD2 TGTGCCAGCAGCGTCGGGGGACTAGTCCGCTCCTACAATGAGCAGTTCTTC CASSVGGLVRSYNEQFF
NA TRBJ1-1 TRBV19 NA TGTGCCAGTAGTCCCTGGCCCCGAGAGGGTGAAGCTTTCTTT CASSPWPREGEAFF
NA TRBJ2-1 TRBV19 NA TGTGCCAGTAGGCGAGACAGCTCCTACAATGAGCAGTTCTTC CASRRDSSYNEQFF
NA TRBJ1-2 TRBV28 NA TGTGCCAGCAGTTTAACAGGAGCCCAATATGGCTACACCTTC CASSLTGAQYGYTF
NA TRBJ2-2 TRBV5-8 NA TGTGCCAGCAGCTTGGGTGCGAGCGGTCCTACCGGGGAGCTGTTTTTT CASSLGASGPTGELFF
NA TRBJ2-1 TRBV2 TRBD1 TGTGCCAGCAGTGAGGACAGGGTGGGCGATGAGCAGTTCTTC CASSEDRVGDEQFF
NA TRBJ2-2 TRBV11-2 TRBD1 TGTGCCAGCAGCTTACTGGGACAGGGGGCTCCAGGGGAGCTGTTTTTT CASSLLGQGAPGELFF
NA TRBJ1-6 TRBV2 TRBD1 TGTGCCAGCAGTGTGGGACAGGGTTCACCCCTCCACTTT CASSVGQGSPLHF
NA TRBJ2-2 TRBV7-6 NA TGTGCCAGCAGCTTAGAACAGGGAATCACCGGGGAGCTGTTTTTT CASSLEQGITGELFF
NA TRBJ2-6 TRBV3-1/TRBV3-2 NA TGTGCCAGCAGAAAGGGACATCTGACTCTCTCTGGGGCCAACGTCCTGACTTTC CASRKGHLTLSGANVLTF
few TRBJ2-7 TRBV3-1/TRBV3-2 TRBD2 TGTGCCAGCAGCCTCCCCCTCGGGGGGAGCTCCTACGAGCAGTACTTC CASSLPLGGSSYEQYF
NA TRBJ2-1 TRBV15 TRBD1 TGTGCCACCAGCAGAGAGGGACAGGGGTACAATGAGCAGTTCTTC CATSREGQGYNEQFF
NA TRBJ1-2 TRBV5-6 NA TGTGCCAGCAGCGGGGACACCTATGGCTACACCTTC CASSGDTYGYTF
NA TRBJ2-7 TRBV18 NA TGTGCCAGCTCACCCCAGGGAGGTTGGGACGAGCAGTACTTC CASSPQGGWDEQYF
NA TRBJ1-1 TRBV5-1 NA TGCGCCAGCAGCTCCCAGGTGGGGAACACTGAAGCTTTCTTT CASSSQVGNTEAFF
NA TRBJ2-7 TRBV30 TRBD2 TGTGCCTGGAGTCAGCCGGGACTAGCGGTTGCCTACGAGCAGTACTTC CAWSQPGLAVAYEQYF
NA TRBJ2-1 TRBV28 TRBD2 TGTGCCAGCAGTTCCTCGACTAGCGGGGTCTCCTACAATGAGCAGTTCTTC CASSSSTSGVSYNEQFF
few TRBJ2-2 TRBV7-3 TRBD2 TGTGCCAGCAGCGCCACCCTAGCGGGGGGGCCGTACACCGGGGAGCTGTTTTTT CASSATLAGGPYTGELFF
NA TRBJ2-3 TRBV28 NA TGTGCCAGCAGCTTTACAGGGAGGGGAACAGATACGCAGTATTTT CASSFTGRGTDTQYF
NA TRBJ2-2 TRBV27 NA TGTGCCAGCAGTTTCCAGGGATGGACCGGGGAGCTGTTTTTT CASSFQGWTGELFF
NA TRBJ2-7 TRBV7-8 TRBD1 TGTGCCAGCAGCGCTGGGGGACAGGGGGCCAGCGAGCAGTACTTC CASSAGGQGASEQYF
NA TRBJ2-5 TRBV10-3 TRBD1 TGTGCCATAGGAACAGGGGCCCAAGAGACCCAGTACTTC CAIGTGAQETQYF
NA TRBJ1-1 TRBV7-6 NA TGTGCCAGCAGCTTAGAGCTGAACACTGAAGCTTTCTTT CASSLELNTEAFF
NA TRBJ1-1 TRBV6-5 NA TGTGCCAGCAGTTACTCGTGGACAAACACTGAAGCTTTCTTT CASSYSWTNTEAFF
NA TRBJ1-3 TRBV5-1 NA TGCGCCAGCAGCTTAAACACTATATCTGGAAACACCATATATTTT CASSLNTISGNTIYF
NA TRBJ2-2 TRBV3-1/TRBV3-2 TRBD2 TGTGCCAGCAGCCTCCGGACTAGCGGGAGGTTCGGGGAGCTGTTTTTT CASSLRTSGRFGELFF
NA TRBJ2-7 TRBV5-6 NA TGTGCCAGCAGGTTGACAGGAGGGCAAGGTGAGCAGTACTTC CASRLTGGQGEQYF
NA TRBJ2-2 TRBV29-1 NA TGCAGCGTGTCTTCAGGGCCCGGGGAGCTGTTTTTT CSVSSGPGELFF
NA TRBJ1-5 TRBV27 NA TGTGCCAGCAGTTCCTCCATTAGACAGGGCAATCAGCCCCAGCATTTT CASSSSIRQGNQPQHF
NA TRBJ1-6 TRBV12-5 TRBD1 TGTGCTAGTGGTTTGGGTACAGGGGGCGCCGGTAATTCACCCCTCCACTTT CASGLGTGGAGNSPLHF
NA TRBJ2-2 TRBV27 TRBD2 TGTGCCAGCAGGACTAGCGGGAAGGGGGAGCTGTTTTTT CASRTSGKGELFF
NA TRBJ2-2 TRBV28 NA TGTGCCAGCAGCGGTCTGGGAGGGGGCACCGGGGAGCTGTTTTTT CASSGLGGGTGELFF
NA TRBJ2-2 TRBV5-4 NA TGTGCCAGCAGCCCGGCGGGACGGCTGAACACCGGGGAGCTGTTTTTT CASSPAGRLNTGELFF
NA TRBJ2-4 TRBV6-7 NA TGTGCCAGAAGCCACGGAGAGGGTATAGCCAAAAACATTCAGTACTTC CARSHGEGIAKNIQYF
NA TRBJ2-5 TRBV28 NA TGTGCCAGCAGTCATCGACAGGGAGGACAAGAGACCCAGTACTTC CASSHRQGGQETQYF
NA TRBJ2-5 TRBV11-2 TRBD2 TGTGCCAGCAGCGCCGGGGGGAGATTAGAAGAGACCCAGTACTTC CASSAGGRLEETQYF
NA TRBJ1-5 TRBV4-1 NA TGCGCCAGCAGCCAGGCCCCGACAGGTACGATGCCCCAGCATTTT CASSQAPTGTMPQHF
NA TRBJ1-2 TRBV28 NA TGTGCCAGCAGTTCGACAGGTCGGCACACCTTC CASSSTGRHTF